Below, one TCR beta chain is given with its context. This entry comes from a study of blood T cell repertoires in COVID-19. Looking at the study overall: Samples taken during acute and convalescent COVID-19 were collected in the United States, Italy and Spain.

Produced via immunoSEQ multiplex PCR; TCRdb's table is partial and in-frame only. The sample has 110,000 to 150,000 clones; approximately 87% are singletons. Source material: peripheral blood. The receptor was isolated from a human donor in a cohort sampled during active COVID-19.

CDR3 protein: CASSLTGQKGDQPQHF. For the CDR3, the DNA is TGTGCCAGCAGTTTAACCGGACAGAAGGGGGATCAGCCCCAGCATTTT. This chain links TRBV28 with TRBJ1-5, with D perhaps matching TRBD1 (6 bases). CDR1 and CDR2 (germline): MDHEN, SYDVKM. CDR3 length: 16 amino acids. Trimming pared 2 bases from V and 5 bases from J, leaving 16 bases between. The whole variable domain, filled in from reference TRBV28 and TRBJ1-5, reads DVKVTQSSRYLVKRTGEKVFLECVQDMDHENMFWYRQDPGLGLRLIYFSYDVKMKEKGDIPEGYSVSREKKERFSLILESASTNQTSMYLCASSLTGQKGDQPQHFGDGTRLSIL.